The 5 T cell receptor beta chains below were found in one sample sequenced in a study of cytomegalovirus exposure and HLA in healthy donors. The PCR was carried out with 60 Vbeta primers and 13 Jbeta primers. Repertoires were generated with immunoSEQ multiplex PCR, while TCRdb's copy carries only in-frame clones and drops some. The sample holds 85,000 to 100,000 clones, about 76% seen once. Sequencing was done on a sample of PBMCs. The receptor set was obtained from a woman aged 35 to 49 in good health and CMV-seronegative.

The genes are TRBV19 and TRBJ2-1; D unresolved. The ends were cut back, 5 bases at V and 4 bases at J, with 9 bases in the middle. This CDR3 spans 13 amino acids. The germline gives CDR1 LNHDA, CDR2 SQIVND (reference sequence). The CDR3 coding sequence is TGTGCCAGTAGTCCCGTGTTGTACAATGAGCAGTTCTTC. Amino acids: CASSPVLYNEQFF.

The chain uses TRBV7-9 and TRBJ1-4; D possibly corresponds to TRBD1 (5 bases). The CDR3 is 13 residues long. The V end was cut by 5 bases, the J end by 11 bases, with 15 bases between. CDR1 SEHNR and CDR2 FQNEAQ come from the germline V gene (reference sequence). The CDR3 loop reads CASSHPGGEKLFF. The CDR3 nucleotides read TGTGCCAGCAGCCACCCGGGGGGGGAGAAACTGTTTTTT. Filled out from reference TRBV7-9 and TRBJ1-4, the complete variable domain reads DTGVSQNPRHKITKRGQNVTFRCDPISEHNRLYWYRQTLGQGPEFLTYFQNEAQLEKSRLLSDRFSAERPKGSFSTLEIQRTEQGDSAMYLCASSHPGGEKLFFGSGTQLSVL.

J is TRBJ2-3 and V is TRBV7-2; 11 positions agree with TRBD1. The ends lost 0 bases at V and 1 base at J; junction bases unmatched: 3. Germline lookup yields CDR1 SGHTA and CDR2 FQGNSA. The CDR3 runs to 17 residues. In DNA, the CDR3 is TGTGCCAGCAGCTTAGCTGGGACAGGGGGAGGCACAGATACGCAGTATTTT. This sequence encodes CASSLAGTGGGTDTQYF.

This clone was seen a single time. The chain is built from TRBV7-2 and TRBJ1-1; D possibly corresponds to TRBD1 (6 bases). Germline CDR1 SGHTA, CDR2 FQGNSA. With 5 bases removed from V and 3 bases from J, the gap between germline ends came to 19 bases. There are 16 residues in the CDR3. CDR3: CASSPIYRVGDTEAFF. CDR3 bases: TGTGCCAGCAGCCCAATATACAGGGTGGGGGACACTGAAGCTTTCTTT.

This sequence joins TRBV2 and TRBJ2-7; 10 positions agree with TRBD1. This CDR3 has 14 residues. Germline CDR1 and CDR2: SNHLY and FYNNEI. The J segment lost 2 bases and the V segment lost 4 bases, leaving 2 bases of the junction unmatched. The CDR3 here is CASSGGQGAYEQYF. CDR3 nucleotides: TGTGCCAGCAGTGGAGGACAGGGGGCCTACGAGCAGTACTTC.